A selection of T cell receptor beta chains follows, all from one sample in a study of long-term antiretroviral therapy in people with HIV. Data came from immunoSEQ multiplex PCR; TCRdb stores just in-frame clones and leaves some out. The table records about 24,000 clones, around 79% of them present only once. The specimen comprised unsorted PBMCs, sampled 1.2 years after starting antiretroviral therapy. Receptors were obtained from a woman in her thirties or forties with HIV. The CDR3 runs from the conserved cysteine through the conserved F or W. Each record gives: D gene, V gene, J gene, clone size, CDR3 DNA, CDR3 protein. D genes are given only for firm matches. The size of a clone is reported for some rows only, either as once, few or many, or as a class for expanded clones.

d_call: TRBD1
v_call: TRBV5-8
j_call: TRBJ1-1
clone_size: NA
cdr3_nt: TGTGCCAGCAGCTTGTTTGGACAGGGGAAGAGTAACACTGAAGCTTTCTTT
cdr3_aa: CASSLFGQGKSNTEAFF

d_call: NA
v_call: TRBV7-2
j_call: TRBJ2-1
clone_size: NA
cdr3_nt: TGTGCCAGCAGCTTAAGGACAGGCGGGGGCAAGTTCTTC
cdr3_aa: CASSLRTGGGKFF

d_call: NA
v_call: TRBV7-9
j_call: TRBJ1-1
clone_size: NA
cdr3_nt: TGTGCCAGCAGCTCGATGCAGGGAATTGAAGCTTTCTTT
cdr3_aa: CASSSMQGIEAFF

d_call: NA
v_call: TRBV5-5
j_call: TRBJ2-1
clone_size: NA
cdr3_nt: TGTGCCAGCAGCTTGGGTCTGATCGGTGAGCAGTTCTTC
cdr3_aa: CASSLGLIGEQFF

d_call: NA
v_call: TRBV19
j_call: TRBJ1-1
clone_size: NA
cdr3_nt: TGTGCCAGTATAGGGGGGACTGAAGCTTTCTTT
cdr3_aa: CASIGGTEAFF

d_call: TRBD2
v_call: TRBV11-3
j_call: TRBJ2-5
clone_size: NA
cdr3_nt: TGTGCCAGCAGCTCGACAGCGGGGGCCCATATGGCCCAGTACTTC
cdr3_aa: CASSSTAGAHMAQYF

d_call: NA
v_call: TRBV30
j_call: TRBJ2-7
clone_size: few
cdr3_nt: TGTGCCTGGGCGGTCGGGTTAGGGTACGAGCAGTACTTC
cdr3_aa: CAWAVGLGYEQYF

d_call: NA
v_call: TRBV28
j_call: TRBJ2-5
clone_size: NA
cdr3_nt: TGTGCCAGCAGTTTATTGGGAGTCCAGTACTTC
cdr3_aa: CASSLLGVQYF

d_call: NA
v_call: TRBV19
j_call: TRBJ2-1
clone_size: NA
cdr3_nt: TGTGCCAGTAGTATCGGGCGGGGACCTTACAATGAGCAGTTCTTC
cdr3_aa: CASSIGRGPYNEQFF

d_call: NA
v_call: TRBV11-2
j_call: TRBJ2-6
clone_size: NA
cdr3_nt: TGTGCCAGCAGCTCCGGACGGTTATCTGGGGCCAACGTCCTGACTTTC
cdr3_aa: CASSSGRLSGANVLTF

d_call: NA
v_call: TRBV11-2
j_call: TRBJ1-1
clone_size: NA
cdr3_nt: TGTGCCAGCAGCTCTAGGGAACGGGACACTGAAGCTTTCTTT
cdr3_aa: CASSSRERDTEAFF

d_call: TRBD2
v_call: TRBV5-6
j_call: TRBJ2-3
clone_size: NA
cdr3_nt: TGTGCCAGCAGCTCTTTGGGTAGCGGGAGCACAGATACGCAGTATTTT
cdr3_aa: CASSSLGSGSTDTQYF

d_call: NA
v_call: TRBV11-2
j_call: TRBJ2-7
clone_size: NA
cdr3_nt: TGTGCCAGCAGTTTGGGGGATTACGAGCAGTACTTC
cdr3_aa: CASSLGDYEQYF

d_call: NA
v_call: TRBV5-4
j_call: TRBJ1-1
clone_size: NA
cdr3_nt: TGTGCCAGCAGCCCTTCAGGGACTGAAGCTTTCTTT
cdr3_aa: CASSPSGTEAFF

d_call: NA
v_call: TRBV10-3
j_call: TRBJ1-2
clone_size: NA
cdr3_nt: TGTGCCATCAGTGCGACTGGAGTTGGTGATGGCTACACCTTC
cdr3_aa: CAISATGVGDGYTF

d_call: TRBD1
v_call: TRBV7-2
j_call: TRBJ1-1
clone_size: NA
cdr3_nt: TGTGCCAGCAGTTCGACAGGGTGGGACACTGAAGCTTTCTTT
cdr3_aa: CASSSTGWDTEAFF

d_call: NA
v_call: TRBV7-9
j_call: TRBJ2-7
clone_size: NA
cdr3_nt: TGTGCCAGCAGCTTGGGGGCTTACTACGAGCAGTACTTC
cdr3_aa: CASSLGAYYEQYF

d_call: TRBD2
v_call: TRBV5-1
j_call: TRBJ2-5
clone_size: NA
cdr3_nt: TGCGCCAGCAGCTTGTGGGAGGGAGGTGGAGAGACCCAGTACTTC
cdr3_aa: CASSLWEGGGETQYF

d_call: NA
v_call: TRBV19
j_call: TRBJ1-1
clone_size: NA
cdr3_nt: TGTGCCAGTAGTATCCCCTATTCGAACACTGAAGCTTTCTTT
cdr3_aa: CASSIPYSNTEAFF

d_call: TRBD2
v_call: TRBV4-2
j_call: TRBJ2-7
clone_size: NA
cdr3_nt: TGTGCCAGCAGCCTCCGGCCTAGCGGTAACTCCTACGAGCAGTACTTC
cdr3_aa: CASSLRPSGNSYEQYF

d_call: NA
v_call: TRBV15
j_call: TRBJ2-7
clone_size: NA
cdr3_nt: TGTGCCACCCAGGACAGTACCTACGAGCAGTACTTC
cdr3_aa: CATQDSTYEQYF

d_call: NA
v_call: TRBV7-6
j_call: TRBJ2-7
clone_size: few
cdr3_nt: TGTGCCAGCAGTTCGTTGGGTCAGCGCGAGCAGTACTTC
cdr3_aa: CASSSLGQREQYF

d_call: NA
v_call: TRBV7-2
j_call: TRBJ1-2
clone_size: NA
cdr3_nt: TGTGCCAGCAGCTTAGGGGCCGGAGAGGCGCCCCTCTATGGCTACACCTTC
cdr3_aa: CASSLGAGEAPLYGYTF

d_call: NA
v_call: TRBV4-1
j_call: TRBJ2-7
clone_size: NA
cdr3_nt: TGCGCCAGCAGCCAAGATTGGGGTACCCCTTCCTACGAGCAGTACTTC
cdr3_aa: CASSQDWGTPSYEQYF

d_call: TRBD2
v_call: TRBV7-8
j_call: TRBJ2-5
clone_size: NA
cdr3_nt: TGTGCCAGCAGCTTAGCAGGTGTGCGGGAGAGCTTTGAGCAGACCCAGTACTTC
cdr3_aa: CASSLAGVRESFEQTQYF

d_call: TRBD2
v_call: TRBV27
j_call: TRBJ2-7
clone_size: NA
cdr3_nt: TGTGCCAGCAGTTTTAGCGGGAGGGCCCTTGGCGAGCAGTACTTC
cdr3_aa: CASSFSGRALGEQYF

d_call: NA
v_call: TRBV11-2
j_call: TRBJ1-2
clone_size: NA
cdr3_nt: TGTGCCAGCAGCTTAGTGGCCGGGGGGGTGTATGGCTACACCTTC
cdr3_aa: CASSLVAGGVYGYTF

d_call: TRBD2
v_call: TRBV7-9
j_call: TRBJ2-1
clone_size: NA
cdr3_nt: TGTGCCAGCAGCTTAGCTTCTAGCGGGACTGAACAGTTCTTC
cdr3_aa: CASSLASSGTEQFF

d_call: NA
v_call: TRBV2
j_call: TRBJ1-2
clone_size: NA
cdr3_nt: TGTGCCAGCAGTGGAATAGCTAACTATGGCTACACCTTC
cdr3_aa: CASSGIANYGYTF

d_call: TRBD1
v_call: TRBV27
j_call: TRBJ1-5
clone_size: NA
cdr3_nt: TGTGCCAGCAGTTTAGGCACAGGGGGCAATCAGCCCCAGCATTTT
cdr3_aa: CASSLGTGGNQPQHF

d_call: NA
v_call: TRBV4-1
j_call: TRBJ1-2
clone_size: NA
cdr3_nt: TGCGCCAGCAGCCAAGATAGGGTGACGGGCCCCACGTTCACCTTC
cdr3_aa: CASSQDRVTGPTFTF

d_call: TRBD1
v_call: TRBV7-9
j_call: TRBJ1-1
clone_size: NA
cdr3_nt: TGTGCCAGCAGCCAATTGACAGGGGCGAACACTGAAGCTTTCTTT
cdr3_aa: CASSQLTGANTEAFF

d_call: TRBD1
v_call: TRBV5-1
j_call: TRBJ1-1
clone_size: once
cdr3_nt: TGCGCCAGCAGCCAAACTCAGACAGGGGGGACTGAAGCTTTCTTT
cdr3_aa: CASSQTQTGGTEAFF

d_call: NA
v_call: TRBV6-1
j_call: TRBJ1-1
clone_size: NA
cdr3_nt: TGTGCCAGCAGTGAGACAGGAGGGGCAAACACTGAAGCTTTCTTT
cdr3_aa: CASSETGGANTEAFF

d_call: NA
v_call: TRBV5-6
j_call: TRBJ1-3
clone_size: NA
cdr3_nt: TGTGCCAGCATCAACTGGGGAGCCTCTGGAAACACCATATATTTT
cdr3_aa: CASINWGASGNTIYF

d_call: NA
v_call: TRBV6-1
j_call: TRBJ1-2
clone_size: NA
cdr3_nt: TGTGCCAGCAGTGATGAAGGTTATGGCTACACCTTC
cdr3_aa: CASSDEGYGYTF

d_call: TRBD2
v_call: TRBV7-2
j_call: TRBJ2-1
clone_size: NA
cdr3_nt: TGTGCCAGCAGCTTAGTAGCGGGAGGATATCCATACAATGAGCAGTTCTTC
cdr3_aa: CASSLVAGGYPYNEQFF

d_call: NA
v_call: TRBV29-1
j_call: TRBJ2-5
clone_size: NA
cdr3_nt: TGCAGCGTTGCACCAGGGAGGTACTTC
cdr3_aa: CSVAPGRYF

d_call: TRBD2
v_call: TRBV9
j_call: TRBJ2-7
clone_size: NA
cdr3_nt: TGTGCCAGCAGCGTAGGTTCGGGGGGTCACGAGCAGTACTTC
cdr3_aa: CASSVGSGGHEQYF

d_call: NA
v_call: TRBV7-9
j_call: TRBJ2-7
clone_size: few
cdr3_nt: TGTGCCAGCAGCTCAGACTACTACGAGCAGTACTTC
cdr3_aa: CASSSDYYEQYF

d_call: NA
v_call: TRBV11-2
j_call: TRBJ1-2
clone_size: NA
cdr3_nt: TGTGCCAGCAGCTTATACGGCCTGCTAAAGAACTATGGCTACACCTTC
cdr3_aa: CASSLYGLLKNYGYTF

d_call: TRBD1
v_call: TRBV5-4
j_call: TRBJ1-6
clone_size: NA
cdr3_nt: TGTGCCAGCAGCTTGCCGACAGGGAAGTCACCCCTCCACTTT
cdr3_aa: CASSLPTGKSPLHF

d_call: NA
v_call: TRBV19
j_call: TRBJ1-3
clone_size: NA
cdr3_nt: TGTGCCAGTAGTGTTGGTTCAACGGGGTGGGAAAACACCATATATTTT
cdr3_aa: CASSVGSTGWENTIYF

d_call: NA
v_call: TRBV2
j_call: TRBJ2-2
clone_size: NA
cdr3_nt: TGTGCCAGCATGAGGGGGGGCACCGGGGAGCTGTTTTTT
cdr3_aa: CASMRGGTGELFF

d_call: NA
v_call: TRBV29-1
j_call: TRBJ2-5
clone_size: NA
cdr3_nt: TGCAGCGTTGAAATGGGGGAGACCCAGTACTTC
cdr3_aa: CSVEMGETQYF

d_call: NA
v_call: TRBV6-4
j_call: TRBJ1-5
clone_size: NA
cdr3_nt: TGTGCCTGTAGCAATCAGCCCCAGCATTTT
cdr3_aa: CACSNQPQHF

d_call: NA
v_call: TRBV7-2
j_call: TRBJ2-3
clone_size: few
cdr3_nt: TGTGCCAGCAGCCGGGATCGAACAGATACGCAGTATTTT
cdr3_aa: CASSRDRTDTQYF

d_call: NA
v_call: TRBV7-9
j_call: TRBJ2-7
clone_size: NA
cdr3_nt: TGTGCCAGCAGGGGGGGGACAGGCCCAACCTCCCTCTACGAGCAGTACTTC
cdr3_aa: CASRGGTGPTSLYEQYF

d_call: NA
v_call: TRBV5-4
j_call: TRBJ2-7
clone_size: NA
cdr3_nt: TGTGCCAGCAGCTTTAGGGGTCCCTACGAGCAGTACTTC
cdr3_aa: CASSFRGPYEQYF

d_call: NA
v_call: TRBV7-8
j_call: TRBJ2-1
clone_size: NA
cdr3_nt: TGTGCCAGCAGAGGCCACAATGAGCAGTTCTTC
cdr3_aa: CASRGHNEQFF

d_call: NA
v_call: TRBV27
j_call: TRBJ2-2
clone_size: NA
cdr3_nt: TGTGCCAGTGCACGCGAGGGGGGAACCGGGGAGCTGTTTTTT
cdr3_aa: CASAREGGTGELFF

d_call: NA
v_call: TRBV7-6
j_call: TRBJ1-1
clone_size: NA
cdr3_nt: TGTGCCAGCAGCTTAGCCCAAGGAGGCACTGAAGCTTTCTTT
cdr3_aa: CASSLAQGGTEAFF

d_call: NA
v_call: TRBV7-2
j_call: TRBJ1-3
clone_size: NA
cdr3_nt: TGTGCCAGCAGCTTAGCTCTGCCCAGGGCCGGAAACACCATATATTTT
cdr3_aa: CASSLALPRAGNTIYF

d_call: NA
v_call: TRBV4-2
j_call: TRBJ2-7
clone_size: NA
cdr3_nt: TGTGCCAGCAGCCAAGATCAGGGTTCCTACGAGCAGTACTTC
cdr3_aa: CASSQDQGSYEQYF

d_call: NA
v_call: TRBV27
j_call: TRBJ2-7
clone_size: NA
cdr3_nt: TGTGCCAGCAGTTTGCAAGGCGACGAGCAGTACTTC
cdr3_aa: CASSLQGDEQYF

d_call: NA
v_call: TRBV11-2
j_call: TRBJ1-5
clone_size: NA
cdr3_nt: TGTGCCAGCAGCATCCAGTCCAATCAGCCCCAGCATTTT
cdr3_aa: CASSIQSNQPQHF

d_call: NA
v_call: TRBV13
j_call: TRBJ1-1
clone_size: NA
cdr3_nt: TGTGCCAGCAGCCTTTGGGGCGATTTGAACACTGAAGCTTTCTTT
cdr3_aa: CASSLWGDLNTEAFF

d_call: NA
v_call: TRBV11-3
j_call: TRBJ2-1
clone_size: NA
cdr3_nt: TGTGCCAGCAGTCGGGGTTACAATGAGCAGTTCTTC
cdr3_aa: CASSRGYNEQFF

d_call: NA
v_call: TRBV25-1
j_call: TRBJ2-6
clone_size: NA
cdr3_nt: TGTGCCAGCAGCCTTTCTGGGGCCAACGTCCTGACTTTC
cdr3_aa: CASSLSGANVLTF

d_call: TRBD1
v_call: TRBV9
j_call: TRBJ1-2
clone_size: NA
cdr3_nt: TGTGCCAGCAGCGTAGCGTCGGGACAGGTAGGAAAAGATGGCTACACCTTC
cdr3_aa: CASSVASGQVGKDGYTF